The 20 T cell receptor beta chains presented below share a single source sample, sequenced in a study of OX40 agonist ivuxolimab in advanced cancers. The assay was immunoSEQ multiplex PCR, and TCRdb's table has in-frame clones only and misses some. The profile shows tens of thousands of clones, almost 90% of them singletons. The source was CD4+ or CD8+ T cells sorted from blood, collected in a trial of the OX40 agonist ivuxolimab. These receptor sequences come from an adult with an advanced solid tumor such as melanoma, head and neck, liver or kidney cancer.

CDR3 residues: CASSPPGRDTIYF. CDR3 sequence (DNA): TGTGCCAGCTCACCACCGGGACGGGACACCATATATTTT. The chain links TRBV18 to TRBJ1-3, with D possibly matching TRBD1 (5 bases). The V gene lost 0 bases and the J gene lost 8 bases, with 8 bases spanning the gap. The CDR3 spans 13 residues. Germline values: CDR1 KGHSH, CDR2 LQKENI. The full variable domain, in which reference TRBV18 and TRBJ1-3 provide the parts outside the CDR3, is NAGVMQNPRHLVRRRGQEARLRCSPMKGHSHVYWYRQLPEEGLKFMVYLQKENIIDESGMPKERFSAEFPKEGPSILRIQQVVRGDSAAYFCASSPPGRDTIYFGEGSWLTVV.

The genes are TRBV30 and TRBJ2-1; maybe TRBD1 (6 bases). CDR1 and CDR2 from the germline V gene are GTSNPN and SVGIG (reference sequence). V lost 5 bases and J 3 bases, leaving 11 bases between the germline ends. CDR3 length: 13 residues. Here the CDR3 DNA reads TGTGCCTGGCGGAGGACAGTCTACAATGAGCAGTTCTTC. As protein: CAWRRTVYNEQFF.

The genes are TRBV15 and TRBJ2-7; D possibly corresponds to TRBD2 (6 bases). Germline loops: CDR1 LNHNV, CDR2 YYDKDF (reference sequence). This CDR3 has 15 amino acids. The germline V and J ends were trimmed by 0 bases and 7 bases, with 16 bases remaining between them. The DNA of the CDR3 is TGTGCCACCAGCAGAGATCTTTCTAGCGCCTCAGAGCAGTACTTC. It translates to CATSRDLSSASEQYF.

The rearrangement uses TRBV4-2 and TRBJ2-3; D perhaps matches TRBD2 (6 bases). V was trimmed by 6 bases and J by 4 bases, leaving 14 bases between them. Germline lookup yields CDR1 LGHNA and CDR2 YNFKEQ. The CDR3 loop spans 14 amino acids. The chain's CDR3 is CASRPSTSSDTQYF. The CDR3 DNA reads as TGTGCCAGCAGGCCCTCGACTAGTTCAGATACGCAGTATTTT.

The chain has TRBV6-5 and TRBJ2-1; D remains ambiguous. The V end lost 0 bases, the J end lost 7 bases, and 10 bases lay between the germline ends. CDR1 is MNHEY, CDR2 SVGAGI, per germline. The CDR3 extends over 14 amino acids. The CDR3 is CASSYSGRTNEQFF. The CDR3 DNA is TGTGCCAGCAGTTACTCCGGCAGAACGAATGAGCAGTTCTTC.

DNA of the CDR3: TGTGCCAGCAGTTACTCTACCGCGTACAACGTCCTGACTTTC. This codes for CASSYSTAYNVLTF. The chain combines TRBV6-6 with TRBJ2-6; D gene uncertain. Looked up from germline, CDR1 is MNHNY and CDR2 is SVGAGI (reference sequence). V was shortened by 0 bases and J by 9 bases, with 9 bases between the two germline ends. This CDR3 has 14 amino acids.

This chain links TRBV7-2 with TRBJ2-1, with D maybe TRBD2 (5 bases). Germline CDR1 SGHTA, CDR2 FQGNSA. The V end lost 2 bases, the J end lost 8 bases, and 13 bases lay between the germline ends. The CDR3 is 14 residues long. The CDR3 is CASSLNAGWYEQFF. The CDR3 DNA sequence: TGTGCCAGCAGCTTAAACGCGGGCTGGTATGAGCAGTTCTTC.

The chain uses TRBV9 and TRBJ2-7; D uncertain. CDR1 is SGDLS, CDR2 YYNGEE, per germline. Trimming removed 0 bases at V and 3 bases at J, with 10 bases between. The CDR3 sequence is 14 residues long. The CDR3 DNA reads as TGTGCCAGCAGCGTAGATCCCGGCGGCTACGAGCAGTACTTC. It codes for CASSVDPGGYEQYF.

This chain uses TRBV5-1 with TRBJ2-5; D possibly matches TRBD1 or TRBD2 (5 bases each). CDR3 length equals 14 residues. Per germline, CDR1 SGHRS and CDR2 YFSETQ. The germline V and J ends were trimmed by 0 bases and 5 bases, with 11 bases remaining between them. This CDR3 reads CASSLEWGWETQYF. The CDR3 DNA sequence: TGCGCCAGCAGCTTGGAGTGGGGGTGGGAGACCCAGTACTTC. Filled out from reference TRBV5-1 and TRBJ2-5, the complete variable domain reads KAGVTQTPRYLIKTRGQQVTLSCSPISGHRSVSWYQQTPGQGLQFLFEYFSETQRNKGNFPGRFSGRQFSNSRSEMNVSTLELGDSALYLCASSLEWGWETQYFGPGTRLLVL.

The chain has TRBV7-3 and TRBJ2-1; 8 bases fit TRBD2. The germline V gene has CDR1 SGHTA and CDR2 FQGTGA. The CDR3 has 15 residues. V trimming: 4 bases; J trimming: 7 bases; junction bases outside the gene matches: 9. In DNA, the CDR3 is TGTGCCAGCAGCTCCTCCAGCGGGAGTGGAAATGAGCAGTTCTTC. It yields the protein CASSSSSGSGNEQFF.

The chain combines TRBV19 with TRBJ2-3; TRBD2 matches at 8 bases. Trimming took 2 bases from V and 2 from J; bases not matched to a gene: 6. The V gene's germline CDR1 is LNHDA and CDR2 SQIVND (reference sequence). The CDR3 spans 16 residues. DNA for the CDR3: TGTGCCAGTAGTATATTGGCTAGCGGGCCCACAGATACGCAGTATTTT. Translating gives CASSILASGPTDTQYF. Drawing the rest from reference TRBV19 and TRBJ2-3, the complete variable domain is DGGITQSPKYLFRKEGQNVTLSCEQNLNHDAMYWYRQDPGQGLRLIYYSQIVNDFQKGDIAEGYSVSREKKESFPLTVTSAQKNPTAFYLCASSILASGPTDTQYFGPGTRLTVL.

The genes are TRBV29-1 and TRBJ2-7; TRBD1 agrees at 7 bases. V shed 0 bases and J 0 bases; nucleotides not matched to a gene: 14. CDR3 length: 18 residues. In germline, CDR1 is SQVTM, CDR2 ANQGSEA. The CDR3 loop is CSVEDPLGQRPLSYEQYF. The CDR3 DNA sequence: TGCAGCGTTGAAGATCCCCTGGGACAGCGACCCCTCTCCTACGAGCAGTACTTC.

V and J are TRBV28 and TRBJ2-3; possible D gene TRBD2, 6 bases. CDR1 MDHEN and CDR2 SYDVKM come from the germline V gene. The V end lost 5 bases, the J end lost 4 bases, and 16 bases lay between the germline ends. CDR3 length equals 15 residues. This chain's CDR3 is CASSPRGSGADTQYF. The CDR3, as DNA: TGTGCCAGCAGTCCTCGGGGTAGCGGTGCAGATACGCAGTATTTT.

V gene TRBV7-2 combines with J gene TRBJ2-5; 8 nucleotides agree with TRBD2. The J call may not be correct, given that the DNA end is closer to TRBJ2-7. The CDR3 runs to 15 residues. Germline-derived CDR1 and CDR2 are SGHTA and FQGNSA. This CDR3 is CASSLVAGNTYEQYF. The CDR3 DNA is TGTGCCAGCAGCTTAGTAGCGGGGAATACATACGAGCAGTACTTC.

The CDR3 DNA sequence: TGCACCAGCAGCACGGCAGGATGGGCAGGGGAGGACGGCTACACCTTC. As protein: CTSSTAGWAGEDGYTF. The chain has TRBV1 and TRBJ1-2. TRBV1 is shown as a pseudogene. This CDR3 is 16 amino acids long.

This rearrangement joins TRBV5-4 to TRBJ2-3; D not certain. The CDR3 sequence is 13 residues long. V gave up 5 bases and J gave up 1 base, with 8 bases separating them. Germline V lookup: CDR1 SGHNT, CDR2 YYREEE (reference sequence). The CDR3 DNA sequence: TGTGCCAGCAGGCAGCCAGGCACAGATACGCAGTATTTT. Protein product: CASRQPGTDTQYF.

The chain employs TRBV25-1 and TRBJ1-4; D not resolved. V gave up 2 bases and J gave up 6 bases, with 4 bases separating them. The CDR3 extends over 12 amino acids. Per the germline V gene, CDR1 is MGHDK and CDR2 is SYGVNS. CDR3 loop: CASSEPHEKLFF. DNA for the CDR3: TGTGCCAGCAGTGAACCCCATGAAAAACTGTTTTTT. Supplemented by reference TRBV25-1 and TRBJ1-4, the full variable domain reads EADIYQTPRYLVIGTGKKITLECSQTMGHDKMYWYQQDPGMELHLIHYSYGVNSTEKGDLSSESTVSRIRTEHFPLTLESARPSHTSQYLCASSEPHEKLFFGSGTQLSVL.

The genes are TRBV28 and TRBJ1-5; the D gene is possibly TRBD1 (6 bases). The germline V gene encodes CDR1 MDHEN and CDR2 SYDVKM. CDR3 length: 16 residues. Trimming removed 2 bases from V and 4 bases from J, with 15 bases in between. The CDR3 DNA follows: TGTGCCAGCAGTTTAGTGGGGGGCGAGAGGAATCAGCCCCAGCATTTT. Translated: CASSLVGGERNQPQHF.

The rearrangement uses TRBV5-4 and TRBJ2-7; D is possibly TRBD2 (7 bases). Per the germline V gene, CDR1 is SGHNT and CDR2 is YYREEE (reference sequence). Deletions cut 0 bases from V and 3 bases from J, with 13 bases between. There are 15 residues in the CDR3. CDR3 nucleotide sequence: TGTGCCAGCAGCTTGGAGGGGGGGCCATTCTACGAGCAGTACTTC. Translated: CASSLEGGPFYEQYF.

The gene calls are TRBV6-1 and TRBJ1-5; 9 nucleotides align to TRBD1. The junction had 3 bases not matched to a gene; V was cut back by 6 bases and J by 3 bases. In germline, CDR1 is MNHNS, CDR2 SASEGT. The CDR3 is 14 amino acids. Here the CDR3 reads CASRGTGFNQPQHF. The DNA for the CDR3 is TGTGCCAGCAGGGGGACAGGGTTCAATCAGCCCCAGCATTTT.